These 20 T cell receptor beta chains share one sample of origin, sequenced in a study of beta chain features in type 1 diabetes. Study-wide points: Patients with Type 1 diabetes showed moderately but significantly shorter TCRB CDR3s in all four CD4+ subsets.

These receptors' targets are unknown. Every bit of the isolated RNA underwent reverse transcription, so sequencing read expressed TCRB transcripts. Repertoires were generated with immunoSEQ multiplex PCR, while TCRdb's copy carries only in-frame clones and drops some. The table includes about 160,000 clones, 9% to 10% detected once. Sequencing was carried out using central memory CD4+ T cells from blood. The receptor set was obtained from a woman aged 25 to 45 with type 1 diabetes.

The V gene is TRBV18, the J gene TRBJ1-1; the match to TRBD1 covers 9 bases. This CDR3 has 16 residues. CDR1 is KGHSH and CDR2 is LQKENI in the germline V gene. The junction had 6 bases not matched to a gene; V was cut back by 3 bases and J by 1 base. The CDR3 is CASSPPTGGTNTEAFF. The DNA for the CDR3 is TGTGCCAGCTCACCTCCGACAGGGGGAACGAACACTGAAGCTTTCTTT.

This clone came up a few times. The chain carries TRBV11-2 and TRBJ1-2, with D hard to call. This CDR3 region has 13 residues. In germline, CDR1 is SGHAT, CDR2 FQNNGV. Trimming stripped 1 base from V and 5 bases from J, with 8 bases between. CDR3 region: CASSLGPYYGYTF. CDR3 sequence (DNA): TGTGCCAGCAGCTTAGGGCCTTATTATGGCTACACCTTC.

The rearrangement uses TRBV6-5 and TRBJ1-2, with a tentative D call TRBD1 (6 bases). The germline gives CDR1 MNHEY, CDR2 SVGAGI. The V end lost 4 bases, the J end lost 4 bases, and 13 bases lay between the germline ends. The CDR3 totals 14 residues. The CDR3 bases are TGTGCCAGCAGTTCGCAGACGACAGGCTATGGCTACACCTTC. This gives the protein CASSSQTTGYGYTF.

This sequence joins TRBV7-3 and TRBJ1-1; D not certain. CDR1 SGHTA and CDR2 FQGTGA come from the germline V gene. V lost 6 bases to trimming and J lost 1 base, with 9 bases between them. The CDR3 covers 13 residues. The CDR3 loop is CASSYSRNTEAFF. CDR3 nucleotides: TGTGCCAGCAGTTATAGCAGGAACACTGAAGCTTTCTTT. The full variable domain, its missing parts supplied by reference TRBV7-3 and TRBJ1-1, is GAGVSQTPSNKVTEKGKYVELRCDPISGHTALYWYRQSLGQGPEFLIYFQGTGAADDSGLPNDRFFAVRPEGSVSTLKIQRTERGDSAVYLCASSYSRNTEAFFGQGTRLTVV.

This clone occurred a few times. The chain combines TRBV7-9 with TRBJ1-2, with no clear D. The CDR3 has 15 residues. With 5 bases removed from V and 1 base from J, the gap between germline ends came to 14 bases. CDR1 and CDR2 from the germline V gene are SEHNR and FQNEAQ (reference sequence). The DNA for the CDR3 is TGTGCCAGCAGCCCCGCGGGTGCGAATAACTATGGCTACACCTTC. It is translated as CASSPAGANNYGYTF. The full variable domain, in which reference TRBV7-9 and TRBJ1-2 provide the parts outside the CDR3, is DTGVSQNPRHKITKRGQNVTFRCDPISEHNRLYWYRQTLGQGPEFLTYFQNEAQLEKSRLLSDRFSAERPKGSFSTLEIQRTEQGDSAMYLCASSPAGANNYGYTFGSGTRLTVV.

This clone was observed a handful of times. This chain links TRBV7-2 with TRBJ2-6; D is uncertain. This CDR3 comprises 15 residues. Germline V gene sequence: CDR1 SGHTA, CDR2 FQGNSA. The germline V and J ends were trimmed by 5 bases and 0 bases, with 8 bases remaining between them. Written as DNA, the CDR3 is TGTGCCAGCAGCCCAATCGGCTCTGGGGCCAACGTCCTGACTTTC. The encoded protein is CASSPIGSGANVLTF.

The CDR3 DNA sequence: TGTGCCTGGGACCGGAGTCGGACCTACGAGCAGTACTTC. Translated, it gives CAWDRSRTYEQYF. The gene calls are TRBV30 and TRBJ2-7; D is uncertain. The CDR3 length is 13 residues. Germline lookup yields CDR1 GTSNPN and CDR2 SVGIG (reference sequence). The V and J ends lost 5 bases and 2 bases respectively, with 13 bases between them.

This clone was counted between two and nine times. The CDR3 DNA sequence: TGTGCCTGGAGTTCGGTAGCGGGCCCGCAAGAGACCCAGTACTTC. Translation gives CAWSSVAGPQETQYF. The rearrangement links TRBV30 to TRBJ2-5; 7 bases line up with TRBD2. CDR1 and CDR2 (germline): GTSNPN, SVGIG (reference sequence). V shed 2 bases and J 2 bases; nucleotides not matched to a gene: 8. This CDR3 comprises 15 residues.

This clone has a handful of counts. This chain links TRBV28 with TRBJ1-5; D ambiguous. The germline V gene encodes CDR1 MDHEN and CDR2 SYDVKM. V was shortened by 3 bases and J by 6 bases, with 6 bases between the two germline ends. This CDR3 is built from 12 residues. The CDR3 bases are TGTGCCAGCAGTTTGATTAGTCAGCCCCAGCATTTT. Translating it yields CASSLISQPQHF.

V gene TRBV6-5 combines with J gene TRBJ2-5, with D maybe TRBD2 (5 bases). This CDR3 is built from 14 residues. Looked up from germline, CDR1 is MNHEY and CDR2 is SVGAGI. V lost 2 bases to trimming and J lost 2 bases, with 9 bases between them. CDR3 loop: CASSYEDSQETQYF. The CDR3 region has the DNA TGTGCCAGCAGTTACGAGGACTCGCAAGAGACCCAGTACTTC.

The gene calls are TRBV18 and TRBJ2-1, with D maybe TRBD1 (5 bases). V was cut by 3 bases and J by 11 bases, with 20 bases left in between. This CDR3 is built from 15 residues. Germline V CDR1 and CDR2: KGHSH, LQKENI. The CDR3 sequence is CASSPTPGPFPQQFF. DNA for the CDR3: TGTGCCAGCTCACCTACCCCAGGGCCGTTTCCCCAGCAGTTCTTC.

CDR3 in DNA: TGTGCCATCAGCTTGACAGGGAACGAGCAGTACTTC. Translating gives CAISLTGNEQYF. The V and J genes are TRBV10-3 and TRBJ2-7; TRBD1 aligns across 7 bases. The ends lost 6 bases at V and 5 bases at J; junction bases unmatched: 4. This CDR3 spans 12 amino acids. Germline values: CDR1 ENHRY, CDR2 SYGVKD.

This chain links TRBV6-1 with TRBJ2-7, with 9 positions matching TRBD1. The CDR3 is made up of 13 amino acids. V was clipped by 7 bases and J by 5 bases; unmatched bases: 6. Germline V gene lookup returns CDR1 MNHNS and CDR2 SASEGT. The CDR3 is CASTTGQGNEQYF. CDR3 in DNA: TGTGCCAGCACTACAGGACAGGGGAACGAGCAGTACTTC.

V usage is TRBV2 and J usage is TRBJ1-2, with 9 bases lining up with TRBD1. Germline lookup yields CDR1 SNHLY and CDR2 FYNNEI. After removal of 5 bases from V and 9 bases from J, the junction contained 7 bases not matched to a gene. The CDR3 consists of 13 residues. The CDR3, as DNA: TGTGCCAGCAGTCAACAGGGGGCGCGGAGCTACACCTTC. Its translation is CASSQQGARSYTF.

The CDR3 DNA follows: TGTGCCAGCAGTGATATCTCAACTAATGAAAAACTGTTTTTT. This encodes CASSDISTNEKLFF. The V call is TRBV2, the J call TRBJ1-4; D call uncertain. This CDR3 has 14 amino acids. Trimming removed 3 bases from V and 0 bases from J, with 5 bases in between. In germline, CDR1 is SNHLY, CDR2 FYNNEI. Drawing the rest from reference TRBV2 and TRBJ1-4, the complete variable domain is EPEVTQTPSHQVTQMGQEVILRCVPISNHLYFYWYRQILGQKVEFLVSFYNNEISEKSEIFDDQFSVERPDGSNFTLKIRSTKLEDSAMYFCASSDISTNEKLFFGSGTQLSVL.

The chain joins TRBV11-3 to TRBJ2-3; 9 nucleotides agree with TRBD1. CDR3 length equals 14 residues. Trimming cost V 6 bases and J 5 bases; bases outside gene matches: 6. Germline-derived CDR1 and CDR2 are SGHNT and YENEEA. CDR3 amino acids: CASRFGTGRDTQYF. For the CDR3, the DNA is TGTGCCAGCAGGTTCGGGACAGGGCGAGATACGCAGTATTTT.

The table lists this clone with a few counts. The gene calls are TRBV7-8 and TRBJ2-1; TRBD2 is a possible D gene (6 bases). The CDR3 contains 16 residues. The V and J ends lost 3 bases and 2 bases respectively, with 14 bases between them. Germline CDR1 SGHVS, CDR2 FQNEAQ. The CDR3 bases are TGTGCCAGCAGCTTTCTTCCGGGAGAGGCCTACAATGAGCAGTTCTTC. Translation gives CASSFLPGEAYNEQFF.

Notes on this clone: One end of the junction varies from germline; a read error may be responsible. The sample has other DNA sequences that encode this CDR3 too. V is TRBV30 and J is TRBJ2-1, with 12 bases fitting TRBD1. Germline V lookup: CDR1 GTSNPN, CDR2 SVGIG (reference sequence). The CDR3 extends over 15 amino acids. The CDR3 spells CAWSPGQGALGEQFF. The CDR3 region has the DNA TGTGCTTGGAGTCCGGGACAGGGGGCTCTGGGAGAGCAGTTCTTC.

The chain couples TRBV2 to TRBJ2-6, with D tentatively TRBD2 (5 bases). There are 14 residues in the CDR3. V was pared by 6 bases and J by 7 bases, with 13 bases between. Germline CDR1 SNHLY, CDR2 FYNNEI. This CDR3 is CASRTTVLANVLTF. The CDR3 nucleotides are TGTGCCAGCAGGACTACAGTGTTAGCCAACGTCCTGACTTTC.

This chain uses TRBV18 with TRBJ1-5; TRBD1 matches at 11 bases. The length of the CDR3 is 15 residues. In germline, CDR1 is KGHSH, CDR2 LQKENI. The ends lost 5 bases at V and 10 bases at J; junction bases unmatched: 10. The DNA for the CDR3 is TGTGCCAGCTCATTAGGGACAGGGGGAAAGCAACCCCAGCATTTT. Its protein is CASSLGTGGKQPQHF.